Listed below are T cell receptor beta chains from one sample, sequenced in a study of blood T cell repertoires in COVID-19. The repertoire was sequenced with immunoSEQ multiplex PCR; TCRdb's copy has only in-frame clones and lacks some. Of around 100,000 clones in the sample, about nine tenths were seen once. Material for sequencing was peripheral blood. These receptors came from a man aged 45-65 years with acute or convalescent COVID-19. Each CDR3 is given with its conserved first and last residue. The order of the fields is J gene, D gene, V gene, CDR3 protein. A D gene is named only where the DNA matches it firmly.

TRBJ1-2,.,TRBV30,CAWSEGHNLRYGYTF
TRBJ2-5,TRBD1,TRBV10-2,CASNEGSRGIGETQYF
TRBJ1-2,.,TRBV18,CASSRGREANYGYTF
TRBJ2-2,.,TRBV1,CTSSPPVGGPESGELFF
TRBJ1-1,.,TRBV18,CASSQTSMNTEAFF
TRBJ2-3,.,TRBV24-1,CATSDRNGGTDTQYF
TRBJ2-1,.,TRBV12-3/TRBV12-4,CASTGGYNEQFF
TRBJ1-1,.,TRBV19,CASSISLLEGMNTEAFF
TRBJ1-2,TRBD1,TRBV5-1,CASSIGQGIGGYTF
TRBJ1-2,TRBD1,TRBV29-1,CSVEEGTGGVGYTF
TRBJ2-1,.,TRBV7-9,CASSSGLYNEQFF
TRBJ1-2,.,TRBV19,CASSMDIYGYTF
TRBJ2-5,.,TRBV5-1,CASSLVLGGETQYF
TRBJ2-7,TRBD1,TRBV5-4,CASSLDRGPYEQYF
TRBJ2-7,TRBD1,TRBV23-1,CASSQTGPRGNPTKQYF
TRBJ1-2,TRBD1,TRBV5-6,CASRQEGAGNYGYTF
TRBJ1-4,TRBD1,TRBV5-1,CASSLEGQGLEKLFF
TRBJ2-7,TRBD2,TRBV6-6,CASRLQRESLEQYF
TRBJ2-3,TRBD2,TRBV24-1,CATSDPGLAGSSTDTQYF
TRBJ1-1,.,TRBV7-9,CASKAAPLGLLNTEAFF
TRBJ2-2,TRBD1,TRBV7-9,CASSLGQGVGTGELFF
TRBJ2-3,TRBD2,TRBV5-1,CASSLESKLSGRAGTDTQYF
TRBJ2-7,TRBD2,TRBV27,CASSLAGSSYEQYF
TRBJ2-7,.,TRBV18,CASSPTKTESYEQYF
TRBJ2-3,TRBD1,TRBV11-3,CASSHTRPGTGPDTQYF
TRBJ2-3,TRBD2,TRBV30,CAWNLAATDTQYF
TRBJ2-7,.,TRBV15,CATSREHRGYEQYF
TRBJ2-5,TRBD2,TRBV19,CASSTHRGLAGGSETQYF
TRBJ2-1,TRBD2,TRBV11-3,CASSDGGSYNEQFF
TRBJ2-2,TRBD1,TRBV6-4,CASSQEGQSTGELFF
TRBJ2-1,TRBD1,TRBV27,CASSSGTGSYNEQFF
TRBJ1-5,.,TRBV30,CAWGPAPSNQPQHF
TRBJ1-1,TRBD1,TRBV11-3,CASSFRGSTEAFF
TRBJ2-1,TRBD2,TRBV3-1/TRBV3-2,CASSQELAGGEQFF
TRBJ2-1,TRBD2,TRBV25-1,CASSERGTSGRGEQFF